Listed below are T cell receptor beta chains from one sample, sequenced in a study of cytomegalovirus exposure and HLA in healthy donors. Using immunoSEQ multiplex PCR, the repertoire was profiled, and TCRdb retains in-frame clones only, with some absent. The repertoire consists of just under 250,000 clones, with around 76% occurring once and the leading ten covering 5% to 6%. The sample taken for sequencing was PBMCs. The receptors were gathered from a woman aged 40 to 50 in good health and CMV-seropositive. Each CDR3 is given with its conserved first and last residue. The order of the fields is CDR3 length, D gene, V gene, J gene, clone size, CDR3 DNA, CDR3 protein. The D gene is left open where the match is weak. The size of a clone is reported for some rows only, either as once, few or many, or as a class for expanded clones.

cdr3_length: 15; d_call: TRBD1; v_call: TRBV18; j_call: TRBJ1-3; clone_size: NA; cdr3_nt: TGTGCCAGCTCACGGGAGACAGGGACTGGAAACACCATATATTTT; cdr3_aa: CASSRETGTGNTIYF
cdr3_length: 15; d_call: NA; v_call: TRBV9; j_call: TRBJ1-1; clone_size: NA; cdr3_nt: TGTGCCAGCAGCGTAGACGGGGATCTGAACACTGAAGCTTTCTTT; cdr3_aa: CASSVDGDLNTEAFF
cdr3_length: 13; d_call: NA; v_call: TRBV28; j_call: TRBJ1-2; clone_size: few; cdr3_nt: TGTGCCAGCAGTCCCCAGGGGTCCTCTGGCTACACCTTC; cdr3_aa: CASSPQGSSGYTF
cdr3_length: 14; d_call: TRBD1; v_call: TRBV9; j_call: TRBJ1-2; clone_size: few; cdr3_nt: TGTGCCAGCAGCGTAGGACAGGGCCTCGGGGGCTACACCTTC; cdr3_aa: CASSVGQGLGGYTF
cdr3_length: 14; d_call: NA; v_call: TRBV10-2; j_call: TRBJ1-1; clone_size: NA; cdr3_nt: TGCGCCAGCAGTGACCTGGCAGTGAACACTGAAGCTTTCTTT; cdr3_aa: CASSDLAVNTEAFF
cdr3_length: 16; d_call: TRBD1; v_call: TRBV14; j_call: TRBJ2-3; clone_size: few; cdr3_nt: TGTGCCAGCAGCCCAGACAGGGGGAAGAGGGCAGATACGCAGTATTTT; cdr3_aa: CASSPDRGKRADTQYF
cdr3_length: 15; d_call: TRBD2; v_call: TRBV7-3; j_call: TRBJ2-2; clone_size: few; cdr3_nt: TGTGCCAGCAGCGAGGGACTAGCCGGCACCGGGGAGCTGTTTTTT; cdr3_aa: CASSEGLAGTGELFF
cdr3_length: 13; d_call: NA; v_call: TRBV7-9; j_call: TRBJ2-7; clone_size: NA; cdr3_nt: TGTGCCAGCACCTCGGGAGTTTCCTACGAGCAGTACTTC; cdr3_aa: CASTSGVSYEQYF
cdr3_length: 16; d_call: TRBD1; v_call: TRBV19; j_call: TRBJ1-5; clone_size: NA; cdr3_nt: TGTGCCAGTAGTTCCCCTGGGACAGGGGGGCATCAGCCCCAGCATTTT; cdr3_aa: CASSSPGTGGHQPQHF
cdr3_length: 16; d_call: NA; v_call: TRBV19; j_call: TRBJ2-1; clone_size: few; cdr3_nt: TGTGCCAGTAGTATAGTCGGAGCCCCCATACACAATGAGCAGTTCTTC; cdr3_aa: CASSIVGAPIHNEQFF
cdr3_length: 16; d_call: NA; v_call: TRBV7-2; j_call: TRBJ2-2; clone_size: few; cdr3_nt: TGTGCCAGCAGCCCCCAGTGGGGAGGGGGCACCGGGGAGCTGTTTTTT; cdr3_aa: CASSPQWGGGTGELFF